One and the same sample provided the 18 T cell receptor beta chains below, sequenced in a study of shared clonotypes between healthy human individuals. The table came from immunoSEQ multiplex PCR; TCRdb's copy has only in-frame clones and leaves some out. The sample records 1,500,000 or so clones, approximately 98.5% being singletons. Sequenced sample: naive CD4+ T cells sorted from blood. The subset is: CD45RA+ positively selected. The receptors come from a man aged 30 to 45 in good health.

The CDR3 nucleotides read TGCGCCAGCAGCTTGGTCGAAGTTTCTGGGGCCAACGTCCTGACTTTC. Residues: CASSLVEVSGANVLTF. The chain links TRBV5-1 to TRBJ2-6; D remains ambiguous. This CDR3 is 16 amino acids long. Germline V CDR1 and CDR2: SGHRS, YFSETQ. The V end was cut by 0 bases, the J end by 1 base, with 8 bases between.

This chain connects TRBV5-1 to TRBJ2-2; the match to TRBD2 covers 9 bases. V lost 5 bases and J lost 6; bases outside the gene matches: 11. The germline V gene encodes CDR1 SGHRS and CDR2 YFSETQ. The CDR3 length is 16 residues. Written as DNA, the CDR3 is TGCGCCAGCAGTTACCATAGCGGGAGAGGTCCCGGGGAGCTGTTTTTT. It is translated as CASSYHSGRGPGELFF.

The J gene is TRBJ2-7, the V gene TRBV6-5; a possible D gene is TRBD2 (5 bases). Looked up from germline, CDR1 is MNHEY and CDR2 is SVGAGI. Trimming cost V 2 bases and J 0 bases, with 11 bases left between them. There are 15 residues in the CDR3. CDR3 DNA sequence: TGTGCCAGCAGTTACACGAGGACTTCCTCCTACGAGCAGTACTTC. This translates into CASSYTRTSSYEQYF.

The genes are TRBV2 and TRBJ1-4; 9 bases are shared with TRBD1. Per germline, CDR1 SNHLY and CDR2 FYNNEI. Losses at the gene ends were 6 bases for V and 0 bases for J; bases not matched to a gene: 5. The CDR3 has 16 amino acids. Written as DNA, the CDR3 is TGTGCCAGCAGGGGGGACAGGGCGTCAACTAATGAAAAACTGTTTTTT. This sequence encodes CASRGDRASTNEKLFF.

The chain uses TRBV6-5 and TRBJ1-3; D is uncertain. There are 14 residues in the CDR3. V was cut by 5 bases and J by 1 base, with 9 bases left in between. CDR1 MNHEY and CDR2 SVGAGI come from the germline V gene. In nucleotides, the CDR3 is TGTGCCAGCAGTCCTACGGATTCTGGAAACACCATATATTTT. It is translated as CASSPTDSGNTIYF.

This sequence joins TRBV4-1 and TRBJ2-1; tentative D call: TRBD2 (5 bases). Trimming stripped 1 base from V and 11 bases from J, with 18 bases between. CDR3 size: 15 residues. Per the germline V gene, CDR1 is MGHRA and CDR2 is YSYEKL. CDR3: CASSQGIYSRVQQFF. The CDR3 DNA is TGCGCCAGCAGCCAAGGAATCTACTCGAGGGTGCAGCAGTTCTTC.

The V call is TRBV14, the J call TRBJ2-2, with D maybe TRBD1 (6 bases). V lost 4 bases and J 1 base, leaving 13 bases between the germline ends. CDR1 SGHDN and CDR2 FVKESK come from the germline V gene. The CDR3 extends over 16 amino acids. The CDR3: CASSRGGQRNTGELFF. In DNA form, the CDR3 reads TGTGCCAGCAGCCGAGGAGGACAGAGGAACACCGGGGAGCTGTTTTTT.

This sequence joins TRBV18 and TRBJ1-5; 7 nucleotides agree with TRBD1. Germline CDR1 reads KGHSH; CDR2 reads LQKENI. The CDR3 has 15 residues. Trimming cost V 6 bases and J 3 bases; bases outside gene matches: 8. The chain's CDR3 is CASSPAGGINQPQHF. The CDR3 DNA reads TGTGCCAGCTCCCCTGCAGGGGGGATCAATCAGCCCCAGCATTTT.

The V and J genes are TRBV6-1 and TRBJ2-5, with TRBD1 matching over 7 bases. CDR3 length: 13 amino acids. V lost 5 bases, J lost 2 bases, and 2 bases stayed unmatched. CDR1 and CDR2 (germline): MNHNS, SASEGT. The CDR3 DNA reads TGTGCCAGCAGTATGACAGGGCAAGAGACCCAGTACTTC. It yields the protein CASSMTGQETQYF.

The chain recombines TRBV19 with TRBJ2-4, with D perhaps given as TRBD1 or TRBD2 (5 bases each). This CDR3 contains 15 residues. Germline loops: CDR1 LNHDA, CDR2 SQIVND (reference sequence). V shed 4 bases and J shed 0 bases, with 10 bases lying between them. This chain's CDR3 is CASSTLGVAKNIQYF. DNA for the CDR3: TGTGCCAGTAGTACTTTGGGGGTAGCCAAAAACATTCAGTACTTC. Full variable domain (remainder filled in from reference TRBV19 and TRBJ2-4): DGGITQSPKYLFRKEGQNVTLSCEQNLNHDAMYWYRQDPGQGLRLIYYSQIVNDFQKGDIAEGYSVSREKKESFPLTVTSAQKNPTAFYLCASSTLGVAKNIQYFGAGTRLSVL.

The CDR3 loop reads CASSLDRFYEQYF. CDR3 DNA: TGTGCCAGCAGCCTAGACAGGTTCTACGAGCAGTACTTC. V usage is TRBV28 and J usage is TRBJ2-7; possibly TRBD1 for D (6 bases). The CDR3 runs to 13 residues. The germline V gene encodes CDR1 MDHEN and CDR2 SYDVKM. V was cut by 6 bases and J by 3 bases, with 12 bases left in between.

This sequence joins TRBV2 and TRBJ1-2, with 7 bases lining up with TRBD1. This CDR3 has 13 amino acids. Germline CDR1 SNHLY, CDR2 FYNNEI. J gave up 5 bases and V 5 bases, and 5 bases lay outside the gene matches. The CDR3 DNA reads as TGTGCCAGCAGTACGGGACAGAATTATGGCTACACCTTC. Protein sequence: CASSTGQNYGYTF.

The genes are TRBV4-1 and TRBJ1-2; D gene uncertain. The CDR3 runs to 14 residues. Germline assignment: CDR1 MGHRA and CDR2 YSYEKL. V was pared by 0 bases and J by 5 bases, with 10 bases between. CDR3 sequence reads: CASSQEPGRYGYTF. CDR3 bases: TGCGCCAGCAGCCAAGAGCCGGGGAGATATGGCTACACCTTC.

The chain has TRBV7-9 and TRBJ1-4, with D perhaps matching TRBD1 (5 bases). In germline, CDR1 is SEHNR, CDR2 FQNEAQ (reference sequence). The CDR3 runs 13 residues. Trimming cost V 10 bases and J 7 bases, with 16 bases left between them. CDR3 nucleotide sequence: TGTGCCACCCCGGGTCAGGGAAGTGAAAAACTGTTTTTT. It is translated as CATPGQGSEKLFF.

The V call is TRBV19, the J call TRBJ2-1; possible D gene TRBD1, 6 bases. This CDR3 spans 15 amino acids. Trimming shortened V by 5 bases and J by 0 bases, and 11 bases separated the two germline ends. Germline V lookup: CDR1 LNHDA, CDR2 SQIVND (reference sequence). CDR3 loop: CASSPDRSSYNEQFF. The CDR3 DNA reads TGTGCCAGTAGTCCCGACAGGAGCTCCTACAATGAGCAGTTCTTC.

The V gene is TRBV23-1, the J gene TRBJ2-5, with D possibly TRBD1 on 6 matching bases. TRBV23-1 is an open reading frame whose function is uncertain. V gave up 0 bases and J gave up 5 bases, with 16 bases separating them. The CDR3 has 16 residues. The CDR3 DNA reads TGCGCCAGCAGTCAATCCCCACAGGGAACTTTTGAGACCCAGTACTTC. Amino acids: CASSQSPQGTFETQYF.

This chain links TRBV25-1 with TRBJ1-2, with D perhaps matching TRBD1 (6 bases). CDR1 MGHDK and CDR2 SYGVNS come from the germline V gene. CDR3 length equals 15 residues. The V gene lost 1 base and the J gene lost 5 bases, with 14 bases spanning the gap. The CDR3 sequence is CASSELQGEWYGYTF. CDR3 bases: TGTGCCAGCAGTGAATTACAGGGAGAATGGTATGGCTACACCTTC.

The V and J genes are TRBV5-5 and TRBJ1-4, with 7 bases identical to TRBD1. The CDR3 has 15 residues. Germline CDR1 reads SGHKS; CDR2 reads YYEKEE (reference sequence). V dropped 4 bases and J dropped 0; count of bases not matched to a gene: 3. Written as DNA, the CDR3 is TGTGCCAGCAGCACAACAGGGGCAACTAATGAAAAACTGTTTTTT. Residues: CASSTTGATNEKLFF.